This entry lists 4 T cell receptor beta chains sequenced from one sample in a study of Graves' ophthalmopathy and Graves' hyperthyroidism. RNA transcripts were the template, and TCR beta CDR3 regions were amplified from them. An initial RT-PCR round employing HTBI primers preceded a second-round multiplex PCR. TCRdb passed the multiplex PCR reads through MiXCR, listing each CDR3 protein once. The sample has under 350,000 distinct CDR3 sequences; 17% are singletons. Source material: peripheral blood. The receptors were gathered from an adult man with Graves' ophthalmopathy.

This clonotype was recorded at least ten times. This chain joins TRBV5-1 and TRBJ2-7; D possibly corresponds to TRBD1 (5 bases). With 1 base removed from V and 4 bases from J, the gap between germline ends came to 9 bases. Germline CDR1 is SGHRS and CDR2 is YFSETQ. The CDR3 spans 13 residues. DNA for the CDR3: TGCGCCAGCAGCTTGTCAGGGAATTACGAGCAGTACTTC. Translated, it gives CASSLSGNYEQYF.

The table lists this clonotype with many counts. This CDR3 reads CAISDPRGQETQYF. CDR3 in DNA: TGTGCCATCAGTGACCCGAGGGGCCAAGAGACCCAGTACTTC. The chain is built from TRBV10-3 and TRBJ2-5, with D possibly called TRBD1 or TRBD2 (5 bases each). Trimming took off 3 bases at V and 1 base at J, with 9 bases between the two ends. The CDR3 consists of 14 residues. Germline loops: CDR1 ENHRY, CDR2 SYGVKD.

In regard to this clonotype: At one end, the junction sequence differs from germline, possibly due to a read error. This chain uses TRBV10-2 with TRBJ1-5, with D unresolved. CDR3 length: 11 residues. The germline CDR1 and CDR2 sequences are WSHSY and SAAADI. The CDR3 nucleotides read TGCACCAGCAGTGACGCAGGCAGCCAGCATTTT. Protein sequence: CTSSDAGSQHF.

This clonotype was seen more than once but under ten times. This sequence joins TRBV11-2 and TRBJ2-5; D unresolved. Germline V gene data show CDR1 as SGHAT and CDR2 as FQNNGV. V was clipped by 2 bases and J by 5 bases, with 12 bases between them. This CDR3 has 14 residues. The CDR3 coding sequence is TGTGCCAGCAGCTTATACGGTCTTGACGAGACCCAGTACTTC. It specifies CASSLYGLDETQYF. The full variable domain, with the rest looked up from reference TRBV11-2 and TRBJ2-5, is EAGVAQSPRYKIIEKRQSVAFWCNPISGHATLYWYQQILGQGPKLLIQFQNNGVVDDSQLPKDRFSAERLKGVDSTLKIQPAKLEDSAVYLCASSLYGLDETQYFGPGTRLLVL.